These T cell receptor beta chains were read from a single sample in a study of blood T cells in healthy people across ages. From the 5' RACE reads, TCRdb called clonotypes with MiXCR, one entry per CDR3 protein. The sample consists of over 300,000 distinct CDR3 sequences, 45% to 65% of them appearing once. The source material was blood. The receptors originated from a man aged 55 to 69 in good health. The CDR3 runs from the conserved cysteine through the conserved F or W. Fields, in order: J gene, V gene, clone size, CDR3 protein. Clone size is stated in some rows and not others, as once, few, many or a class when expanded.

J gene: TRBJ2-7; V gene: TRBV5-6; clone size: few; CDR3 protein: CASSFQTYEQYF
J gene: TRBJ2-1; V gene: TRBV20-1; clone size: .; CDR3 protein: CSAGKTGGADNEQFF
J gene: TRBJ2-7; V gene: TRBV10-3; clone size: .; CDR3 protein: CAISGDEGGGSYNEQYF
J gene: TRBJ1-6; V gene: TRBV11-2; clone size: .; CDR3 protein: CASGATPNSPLHF
J gene: TRBJ1-5; V gene: TRBV20-1; clone size: .; CDR3 protein: CSAATAQPQHF
J gene: TRBJ1-2; V gene: TRBV9; clone size: .; CDR3 protein: CASSVAGRIYGYTF
J gene: TRBJ2-1; V gene: TRBV18; clone size: .; CDR3 protein: CASSNSNEQFF
J gene: TRBJ1-1; V gene: TRBV7-3; clone size: .; CDR3 protein: CASSPVGGGNTEAFF
J gene: TRBJ2-5; V gene: TRBV5-1; clone size: .; CDR3 protein: CASSLYRGPQETQYF
J gene: TRBJ1-5; V gene: TRBV20-1; clone size: .; CDR3 protein: CSAKGQRMGQPQHF
J gene: TRBJ2-6; V gene: TRBV5-1; clone size: .; CDR3 protein: CASSLVTGSGANVLTF
J gene: TRBJ2-1; V gene: TRBV6-6; clone size: .; CDR3 protein: CAGSPDLGTTYNEQFF
J gene: TRBJ2-7; V gene: TRBV6-6; clone size: .; CDR3 protein: CASSPRELEQYF
J gene: TRBJ1-2; V gene: TRBV11-2; clone size: .; CDR3 protein: CASSSRIDGYTF
J gene: TRBJ2-7; V gene: TRBV28; clone size: .; CDR3 protein: CASRKGGGGSYEQYF
J gene: TRBJ2-5; V gene: TRBV7-3; clone size: many; CDR3 protein: CASSYDSPGTQYF
J gene: TRBJ2-3; V gene: TRBV18; clone size: .; CDR3 protein: CASSPQGQAFGSTDTQYF
J gene: TRBJ2-5; V gene: TRBV24-1; clone size: .; CDR3 protein: CATSDQTETQYF
J gene: TRBJ2-1; V gene: TRBV20-1; clone size: once; CDR3 protein: CSARNGGASYNEQFF
J gene: TRBJ2-7; V gene: TRBV11-1; clone size: few; CDR3 protein: CASSHIGQTYEQYF
J gene: TRBJ2-7; V gene: TRBV7-9; clone size: .; CDR3 protein: CASSLDRGPRSYEQYF
J gene: TRBJ1-5; V gene: TRBV20-1; clone size: .; CDR3 protein: CSASLTQQGVGNQPQHF
J gene: TRBJ2-1; V gene: TRBV4-2; clone size: few; CDR3 protein: CASSHDHLAGDYNEQFF
J gene: TRBJ2-3; V gene: TRBV28; clone size: .; CDR3 protein: CASTSLGGPKSTDTQYF
J gene: TRBJ2-4; V gene: TRBV5-5; clone size: once; CDR3 protein: CASRREGLAKNIQYF
J gene: TRBJ2-1; V gene: TRBV27; clone size: many; CDR3 protein: CASSLSAGVDEQFF
J gene: TRBJ1-1; V gene: TRBV7-7; clone size: .; CDR3 protein: CASSRDSNTEAFF
J gene: TRBJ1-2; V gene: TRBV5-1; clone size: few; CDR3 protein: CASSEEQPNYGYTF
J gene: TRBJ2-5; V gene: TRBV6-1; clone size: few; CDR3 protein: CASSPWGEETQYF
J gene: TRBJ2-1; V gene: TRBV27; clone size: once; CDR3 protein: CASSPGRSEQFF
J gene: TRBJ2-3; V gene: TRBV4-2; clone size: few; CDR3 protein: CASSQDPLAGKYTDTQYF
J gene: TRBJ2-3; V gene: TRBV29-1; clone size: once; CDR3 protein: CSVGTGSGDTQYF
J gene: TRBJ2-1; V gene: TRBV7-2; clone size: .; CDR3 protein: CASSPRRNLHNEQFF
J gene: TRBJ2-4; V gene: TRBV2; clone size: .; CDR3 protein: CASSEAGAAKNIQYF
J gene: TRBJ2-7; V gene: TRBV6-5; clone size: many; CDR3 protein: CASSPLRGSLGEQYF
J gene: TRBJ1-1; V gene: TRBV27; clone size: .; CDR3 protein: CASSSAGGEKGNTEAFF
J gene: TRBJ1-5; V gene: TRBV12-3/TRBV12-4; clone size: .; CDR3 protein: CACSLTGGDNQPQHF
J gene: TRBJ2-6; V gene: TRBV4-3; clone size: .; CDR3 protein: CASSRTIRGVSGANVLTF
J gene: TRBJ1-6; V gene: TRBV20-1; clone size: .; CDR3 protein: CSARFPGNSPLHF
J gene: TRBJ2-1; V gene: TRBV7-2; clone size: .; CDR3 protein: CASSLEVGRGLDEQFF
J gene: TRBJ2-1; V gene: TRBV20-1; clone size: .; CDR3 protein: CSALERGGGNEQFF
J gene: TRBJ2-4; V gene: TRBV6-2/TRBV6-3; clone size: .; CDR3 protein: CASVPTALGSATQYF
J gene: TRBJ2-1; V gene: TRBV7-6; clone size: few; CDR3 protein: CASSLEPSVNEQFF
J gene: TRBJ2-5; V gene: TRBV20-1; clone size: few; CDR3 protein: CSARDDKYQETQYF
J gene: TRBJ2-6; V gene: TRBV29-1; clone size: many; CDR3 protein: CSADPSGANVLTF
J gene: TRBJ1-4; V gene: TRBV7-2; clone size: .; CDR3 protein: CASSLVTGVYEKLFF
J gene: TRBJ1-2; V gene: TRBV20-1; clone size: once; CDR3 protein: CSAREQANYGYTF
J gene: TRBJ2-7; V gene: TRBV20-1; clone size: .; CDR3 protein: CSAVEQYF
J gene: TRBJ2-7; V gene: TRBV27; clone size: .; CDR3 protein: CASSRQGGEQYF
J gene: TRBJ2-7; V gene: TRBV7-2; clone size: few; CDR3 protein: CASSKDRAYEQYF
J gene: TRBJ1-1; V gene: TRBV11-2; clone size: .; CDR3 protein: CASSRPQNTEAFF
J gene: TRBJ2-7; V gene: TRBV2; clone size: once; CDR3 protein: CASNGLAGNEQYF
J gene: .; V gene: TRBV28; clone size: few; CDR3 protein: CASSSYVETQYF
J gene: TRBJ2-1; V gene: TRBV10-3; clone size: .; CDR3 protein: CAIRPGQGYNEQFF
J gene: TRBJ2-3; V gene: TRBV12-3/TRBV12-4; clone size: few; CDR3 protein: CASSSQGVDTQYF
J gene: TRBJ1-5; V gene: TRBV6-1; clone size: .; CDR3 protein: CASGTGRPQHF